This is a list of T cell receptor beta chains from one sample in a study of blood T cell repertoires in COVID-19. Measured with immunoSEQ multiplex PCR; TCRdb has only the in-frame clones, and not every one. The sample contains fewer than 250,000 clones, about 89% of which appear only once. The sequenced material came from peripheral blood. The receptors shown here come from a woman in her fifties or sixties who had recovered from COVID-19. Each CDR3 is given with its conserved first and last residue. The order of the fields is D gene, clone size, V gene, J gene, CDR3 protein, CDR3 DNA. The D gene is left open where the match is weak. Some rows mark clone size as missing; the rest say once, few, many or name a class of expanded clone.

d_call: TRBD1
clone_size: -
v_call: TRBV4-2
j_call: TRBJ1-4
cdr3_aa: CASSQVATGDEKLFF
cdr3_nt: TGTGCCAGCAGCCAAGTAGCGACAGGGGACGAAAAACTGTTTTTT

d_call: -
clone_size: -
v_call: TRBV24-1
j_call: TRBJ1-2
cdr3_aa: CATSDLSREDYGYTF
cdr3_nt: TGTGCCACCAGTGATTTGTCCAGGGAAGACTATGGCTACACCTTC

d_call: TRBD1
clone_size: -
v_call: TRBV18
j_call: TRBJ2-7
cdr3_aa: CASSPTGTGSYEQYF
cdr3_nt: TGTGCCAGCTCACCAACCGGGACAGGGAGCTACGAGCAGTACTTC

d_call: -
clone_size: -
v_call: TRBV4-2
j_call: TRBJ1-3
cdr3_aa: CASSTRQGNTIYF
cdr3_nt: TGTGCCAGCAGCACCCGACAGGGAAACACCATATATTTT

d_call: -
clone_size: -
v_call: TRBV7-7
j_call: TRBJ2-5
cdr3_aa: CASSLDSQETQYF
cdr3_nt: TGTGCTAGCAGCCTTGACTCGCAAGAGACCCAGTACTTC

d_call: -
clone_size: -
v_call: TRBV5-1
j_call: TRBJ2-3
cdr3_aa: CASARGIEVADTQYF
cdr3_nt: TGCGCCAGCGCTCGGGGAATTGAGGTCGCAGATACGCAGTATTTT

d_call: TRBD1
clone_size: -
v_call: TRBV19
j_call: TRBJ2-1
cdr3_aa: CASSIATGTSYNEQFF
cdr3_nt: TGTGCCAGTAGTATAGCGACAGGGACCTCATACAATGAGCAGTTCTTC

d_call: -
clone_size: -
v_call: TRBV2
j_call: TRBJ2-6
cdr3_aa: CASRAGSGANVLTF
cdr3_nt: TGTGCCAGCAGGGCAGGCTCTGGGGCCAACGTCCTGACTTTC

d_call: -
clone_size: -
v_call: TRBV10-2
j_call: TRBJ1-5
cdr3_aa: CASRPSGVSQPQHF
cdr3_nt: TGCGCCAGCAGGCCTTCGGGGGTTAGTCAGCCCCAGCATTTT

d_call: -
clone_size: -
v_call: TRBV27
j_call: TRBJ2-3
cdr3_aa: CASSKLGTDTQYF
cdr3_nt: TGTGCCAGCAGTAAACTGGGCACAGATACGCAGTATTTT

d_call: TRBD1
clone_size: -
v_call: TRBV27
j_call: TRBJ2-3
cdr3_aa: CASNPAGGATDTQYF
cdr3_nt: TGTGCCAGCAACCCAGCAGGGGGAGCCACAGATACGCAGTATTTT

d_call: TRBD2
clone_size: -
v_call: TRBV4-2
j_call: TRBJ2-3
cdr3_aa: CASSQVSGGNTDTQYF
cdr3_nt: TGTGCCAGCAGCCAAGTTAGCGGGGGTAACACAGATACGCAGTATTTT

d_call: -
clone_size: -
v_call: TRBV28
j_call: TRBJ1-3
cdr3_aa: CASSSEGKRNTIYF
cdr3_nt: TGTGCCAGCAGTTCCGAGGGAAAGAGAAACACCATATATTTT

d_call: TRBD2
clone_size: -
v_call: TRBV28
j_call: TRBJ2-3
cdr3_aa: CASSSGGRVHTQYF
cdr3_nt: TGTGCCAGCAGTTCAGGAGGGAGGGTCCATACGCAGTATTTT

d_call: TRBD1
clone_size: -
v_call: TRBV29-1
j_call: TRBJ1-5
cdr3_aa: CSAGDRGINQPQHF
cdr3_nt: TGCAGCGCAGGGGACAGGGGGATCAATCAGCCCCAGCATTTT

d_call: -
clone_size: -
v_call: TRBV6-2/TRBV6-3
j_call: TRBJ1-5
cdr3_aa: CASSQGHGAQHF
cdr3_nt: TGTGCCAGCAGTCAGGGGCATGGGGCCCAGCATTTT

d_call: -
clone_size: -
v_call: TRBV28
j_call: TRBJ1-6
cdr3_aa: CASSFPGVDSPLHF
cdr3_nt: TGTGCCAGCAGTTTCCCAGGGGTTGATTCACCCCTCCACTTT

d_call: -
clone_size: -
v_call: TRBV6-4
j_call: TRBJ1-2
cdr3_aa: CASSEEAGVYYGYTF
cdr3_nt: TGTGCCAGCAGTGAGGAGGCAGGGGTCTACTATGGCTACACCTTC

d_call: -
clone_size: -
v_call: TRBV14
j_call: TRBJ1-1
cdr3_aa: CASSLLQARWHTEAFF
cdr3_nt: TGTGCCAGCAGCCTGCTACAGGCTCGGTGGCACACTGAAGCTTTCTTT

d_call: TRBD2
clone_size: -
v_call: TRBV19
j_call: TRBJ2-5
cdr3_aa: CASSMVSSGGEETQYF
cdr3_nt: TGTGCCAGTAGTATGGTTTCGAGCGGGGGGGAAGAGACCCAGTACTTC

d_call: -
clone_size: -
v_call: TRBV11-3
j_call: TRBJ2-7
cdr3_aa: CASSLSPGPYEQYF
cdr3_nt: TGTGCCAGCAGCTTAAGTCCAGGGCCCTACGAGCAGTACTTC

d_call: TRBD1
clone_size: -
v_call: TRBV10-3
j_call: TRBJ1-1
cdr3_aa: CAIHRGTEAFF
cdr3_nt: TGTGCCATTCACAGGGGTACTGAAGCTTTCTTT

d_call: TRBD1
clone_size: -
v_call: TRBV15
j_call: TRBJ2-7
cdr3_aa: CATSADLSGGREQYF
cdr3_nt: TGTGCCACCAGCGCAGACCTATCAGGGGGCCGGGAGCAGTACTTC

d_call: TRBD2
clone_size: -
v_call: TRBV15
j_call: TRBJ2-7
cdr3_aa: CATSRDAGGFYEQYF
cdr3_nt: TGTGCCACCAGCAGAGACGCGGGGGGGTTCTACGAGCAGTACTTC

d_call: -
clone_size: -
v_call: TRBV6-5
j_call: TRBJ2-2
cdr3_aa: CASAQSGELFF
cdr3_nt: TGTGCCAGCGCACAATCCGGGGAGCTGTTTTTT

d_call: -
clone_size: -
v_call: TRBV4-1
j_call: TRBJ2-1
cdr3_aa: CASRPGTKAEQFF
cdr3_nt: TGCGCCAGCAGACCCGGGACAAAGGCTGAGCAGTTCTTC

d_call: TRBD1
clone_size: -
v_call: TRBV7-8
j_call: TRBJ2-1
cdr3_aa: CASSFRDRVNEQFF
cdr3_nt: TGTGCCAGCAGCTTCCGGGACAGGGTTAATGAGCAGTTCTTC

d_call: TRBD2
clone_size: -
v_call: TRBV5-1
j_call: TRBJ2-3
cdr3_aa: CASSPGVAGGDTDTQYF
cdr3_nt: TGCGCCAGCAGCCCCGGAGTTGCGGGGGGGGACACAGATACGCAGTATTTT

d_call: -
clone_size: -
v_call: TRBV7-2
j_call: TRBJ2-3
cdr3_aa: CASSLQSSFTDTQYF
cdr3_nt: TGTGCCAGCAGCTTACAGTCTAGCTTCACAGATACGCAGTATTTT

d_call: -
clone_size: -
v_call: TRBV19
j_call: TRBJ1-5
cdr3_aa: CASSTAIRSNQPQHF
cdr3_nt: TGTGCCAGTAGTACCGCTATCAGGAGCAATCAGCCCCAGCATTTT

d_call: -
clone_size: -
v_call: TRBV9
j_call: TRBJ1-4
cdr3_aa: CASGGQINEKLFF
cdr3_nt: TGTGCCAGCGGAGGACAGATTAATGAAAAACTGTTTTTT

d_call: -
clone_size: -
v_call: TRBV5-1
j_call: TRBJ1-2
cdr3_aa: CASSLDRVYGYTF
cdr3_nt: TGCGCCAGCAGCTTGGACAGGGTCTATGGCTACACCTTC

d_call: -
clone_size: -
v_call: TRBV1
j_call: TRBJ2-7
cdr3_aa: CTSSQDRDSQRGEQYF
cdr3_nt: TGCACCAGCAGCCAAGATAGGGACAGCCAAAGGGGAGAGCAGTACTTC

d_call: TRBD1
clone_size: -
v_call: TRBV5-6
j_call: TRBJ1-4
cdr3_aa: CASSLGQGGEKLFF
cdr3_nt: TGTGCCAGCAGCTTAGGGCAGGGGGGTGAAAAACTGTTTTTT

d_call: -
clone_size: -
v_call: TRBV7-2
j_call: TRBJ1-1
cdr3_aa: CASRSRRGGTEAFF
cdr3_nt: TGTGCCAGCAGGTCCCGCAGGGGTGGCACTGAAGCTTTCTTT

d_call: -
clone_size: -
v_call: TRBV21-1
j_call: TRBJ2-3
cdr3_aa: CASSKEQGSCTDTQYF
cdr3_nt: TGTGCCAGCAGCAAAGAACAGGGTTCTTGCACAGATACGCAGTATTTT

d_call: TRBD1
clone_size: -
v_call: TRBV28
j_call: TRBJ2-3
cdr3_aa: CASSLGARPGGPDTQYF
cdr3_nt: TGTGCCAGCAGTTTGGGGGCCCGGCCAGGGGGTCCAGATACGCAGTATTTT

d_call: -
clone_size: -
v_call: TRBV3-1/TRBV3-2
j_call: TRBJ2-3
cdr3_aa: CASSQRRTTSTDTQYF
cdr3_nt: TGTGCCAGCAGCCAGCGGAGGACCACTAGCACAGATACGCAGTATTTT

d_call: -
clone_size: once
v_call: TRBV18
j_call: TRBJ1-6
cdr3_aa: CASSLWTTGFNSPLHF
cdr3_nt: TGTGCCAGCTCACTTTGGACGACAGGCTTTAATTCACCCCTCCACTTT

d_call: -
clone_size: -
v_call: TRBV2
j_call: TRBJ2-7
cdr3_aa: CASTDYQSSYEQYF
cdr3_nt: TGTGCCAGCACGGACTATCAAAGCTCCTACGAGCAGTACTTC

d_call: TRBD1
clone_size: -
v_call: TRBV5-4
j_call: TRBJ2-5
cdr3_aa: CASSLVGGRETQYF
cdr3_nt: TGTGCCAGCAGCTTGGTAGGGGGCCGGGAGACCCAGTACTTC

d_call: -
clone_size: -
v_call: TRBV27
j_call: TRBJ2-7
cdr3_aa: CASSLAGGEQYF
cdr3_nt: TGTGCCAGCAGTTTGGCGGGCGGCGAGCAGTACTTC

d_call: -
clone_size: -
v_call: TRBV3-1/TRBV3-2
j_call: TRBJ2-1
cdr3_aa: CASSPRGGWANEQFF
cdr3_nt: TGTGCCAGCAGCCCGAGAGGAGGCTGGGCCAATGAGCAGTTCTTC

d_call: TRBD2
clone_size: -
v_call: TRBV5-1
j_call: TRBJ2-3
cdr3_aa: CASSFSGTSHTDTQYF
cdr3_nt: TGCGCCAGCAGCTTCTCCGGGACTAGTCATACAGATACGCAGTATTTT

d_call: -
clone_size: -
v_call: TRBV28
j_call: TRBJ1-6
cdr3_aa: CASNPEQGYNSPLHF
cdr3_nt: TGTGCCAGCAACCCCGAACAGGGCTATAATTCACCCCTCCACTTT

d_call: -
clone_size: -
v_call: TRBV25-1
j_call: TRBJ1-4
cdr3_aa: CASSALGGGNEKLFF
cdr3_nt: TGTGCCAGCAGTGCCCTGGGAGGGGGTAATGAAAAACTGTTTTTT